The T cell receptor (beta chain) under discussion was sequenced for a study of shared clonotypes between healthy human individuals. Sequenced by immunoSEQ multiplex PCR; TCRdb stores in-frame clones only, minus some. The sample includes more than 850,000 clones, around three quarters of them seen just once. V lost 0 bases to trimming and J lost 10 bases, with 11 bases between them. The CDR3 spans 13 residues. Per germline, CDR1 SGHNT and CDR2 YYREEE (reference sequence). Healthy and HIV-negative, the adult donors had no recent acute infections or vaccinations. The rearrangement uses TRBV5-4 and TRBJ2-4, with D perhaps matching TRBD2 (6 bases). The source is a man aged 18 to 35 in good health. Some clones in this sample may be carry-over from other donors' samples. The sequencing input was memory CD4+ T cells from PBMCs. This sample's subset: CD45RA-negative fraction. The chain's CDR3 is CASSLGGDRIQYF. The CDR3 DNA sequence: TGTGCCAGCAGCTTGGGGGGGGATAGGATTCAGTACTTC.